The entry that follows covers one T cell receptor beta chain sequence. The data derive from a study of shared clonotypes between healthy human individuals. The CDR3 loop spans 14 amino acids. The V segment lost 5 bases and the J segment 1 base; nucleotides outside the gene matches: 5. Germline assignment: CDR1 PRHDT and CDR2 FYEKMQ (reference sequence). Sequencing was performed with immunoSEQ multiplex PCR; in TCRdb, only in-frame clones are kept and a portion is missing. The table lists about 2.1 million clones, about 93% of them singletons. Naive-designated CD8 cells lacked CD45RO, were positively enriched for CCR7, and omitted terminally differentiated effector memory CD45RA+ cells.

Material: naive CD8+ T cells from PBMCs. The chain couples TRBV13 to TRBJ2-7; 7 bases match TRBD1. This clonotype was sampled from a man aged 18-30 years in good health. Some clones in this sample may be carry-over from other donors' samples. The CDR3 DNA reads as TGTGCCAGCAGCCTACAGGGGCAGTCCTACGAGCAGTACTTC. This codes for CASSLQGQSYEQYF.